This T cell receptor beta chain originates from a study of OX40 agonist ivuxolimab in advanced cancers. Here immunoSEQ multiplex PCR was the method, and the copy in TCRdb shows in-frame clones only, minus some. The sample contains some 23,000 clones, around 81% of which appear only once. Blood sampling was done at baseline, cycle 4 day 1, and cycle 7 day 1. With respect to this clone: Its antigen is unidentified.

This CDR3 spans 17 amino acids. V lost 5 bases and J 7 bases, leaving 26 bases between the germline ends. Study-wide results and limits: Circulating CD4+ and CD8+ T cells showed clonal expansion by week 6 at 0.1 to 3.0 mg/kg. A proportion of nonresponders additionally exhibited low normalized T-cell clonal expansion. The study found that CD8+ T cells averaged more expanded clones than CD4+.

The sequenced sample was CD4+ or CD8+ T cells sorted from blood, obtained in a trial of the OX40 agonist ivuxolimab. The sequence was obtained from an adult with an advanced solid tumor such as melanoma, head and neck, liver or kidney cancer. The gene calls are TRBV6-7 and TRBJ1-1, with D possibly being TRBD1 (6 bases). TRBV6-7 is placed among ORFs of uncertain function. DNA for the CDR3: TGTGCCAGCAGTCACGTCTGGGAGGGGGGGGAAGAGGGTGAAGCTTTCTTT. Its protein product is CASSHVWEGGEEGEAFF.